This is a list of T cell receptor beta chains from one sample in a study of CD8+ T cells in alopecia areata. The method was immunoSEQ multiplex PCR; TCRdb's version includes in-frame clones alone and lacks a portion of them. The data hold around 5,900 clones, with 50% to 75% observed a single time. Material: skin. These receptors originate from a human donor with alopecia areata. The conserved cysteine and the conserved F or W are not part of the CDR3 here. Fields, in order: J gene, V gene, clone size, D gene, CDR3 protein. A D gene is named only where the DNA matches it firmly. Size tells how often a clone was seen (once, few, many) or the class of an expanded clone, and some rows leave it out.

j_call: TRBJ2-5; v_call: TRBV7-2; clone_size: -; d_call: -; cdr3_aa: ASSPTVGRAVETQY
j_call: TRBJ2-5; v_call: TRBV5-4; clone_size: -; d_call: TRBD1; cdr3_aa: ASSMTGAGGETQY
j_call: TRBJ2-7; v_call: TRBV7-2; clone_size: -; d_call: TRBD2; cdr3_aa: ASSLRTSGSYEQY
j_call: TRBJ2-1; v_call: TRBV5-4; clone_size: -; d_call: -; cdr3_aa: ASSNRDGDNEQF
j_call: TRBJ2-7; v_call: TRBV11-3; clone_size: -; d_call: TRBD1; cdr3_aa: ASRPTGAARTYEQY
j_call: TRBJ1-1; v_call: TRBV14; clone_size: -; d_call: -; cdr3_aa: ASSQLFRGMNTEAF
j_call: TRBJ1-5; v_call: TRBV18; clone_size: -; d_call: -; cdr3_aa: ASSPGATGQPQH
j_call: TRBJ2-3; v_call: TRBV7-2; clone_size: -; d_call: TRBD2; cdr3_aa: ASSFSGISTDTQY
j_call: TRBJ2-5; v_call: TRBV7-7; clone_size: -; d_call: TRBD1; cdr3_aa: ASSYGTGGQETQY
j_call: TRBJ2-3; v_call: TRBV7-9; clone_size: -; d_call: -; cdr3_aa: ATSPVIGRVEVYTQY
j_call: TRBJ2-2; v_call: TRBV5-1; clone_size: -; d_call: -; cdr3_aa: ASSGGTSNTGELF
j_call: TRBJ2-3; v_call: TRBV5-4; clone_size: -; d_call: -; cdr3_aa: ASSLADTSTDTQY
j_call: TRBJ2-5; v_call: TRBV28; clone_size: -; d_call: -; cdr3_aa: ASSLLIFTPGETQY
j_call: TRBJ1-5; v_call: TRBV30; clone_size: once; d_call: -; cdr3_aa: AWSPRDGKYQPQH
j_call: TRBJ2-5; v_call: TRBV7-2; clone_size: -; d_call: -; cdr3_aa: ASSSRPGPKETQY
j_call: TRBJ2-7; v_call: TRBV5-1; clone_size: -; d_call: TRBD1; cdr3_aa: ASRPDRGSYEQY
j_call: TRBJ2-3; v_call: TRBV7-9; clone_size: once; d_call: -; cdr3_aa: ASSSGGTDTQY
j_call: TRBJ2-7; v_call: TRBV5-4; clone_size: -; d_call: TRBD1; cdr3_aa: ASRAGGGLTYEQY
j_call: TRBJ1-5; v_call: TRBV5-5; clone_size: once; d_call: -; cdr3_aa: ASSLGGTSHPQPQH
j_call: TRBJ2-2; v_call: TRBV23-1; clone_size: few; d_call: -; cdr3_aa: ASSQSPQEGTGELF
j_call: TRBJ1-6; v_call: TRBV19; clone_size: once; d_call: -; cdr3_aa: ASSIGLQNSPLH
j_call: TRBJ1-5; v_call: TRBV7-9; clone_size: -; d_call: -; cdr3_aa: ASSFPGKPQH
j_call: TRBJ2-7; v_call: TRBV5-1; clone_size: -; d_call: TRBD1; cdr3_aa: ASSAGQANPYEQY
j_call: TRBJ2-7; v_call: TRBV10-3; clone_size: -; d_call: TRBD2; cdr3_aa: AISPGTSGRPGNEQY